Only a few counts were recorded for the clone carrying this TCR beta chain. Antigen: not known. This sample was included in a study of response to subunit inactivated influenza vaccine. Findings and caveats of the study: It was suggested by the authors that few new T cells are recruited by each seasonal influenza vaccination.

Per germline, CDR1 SGDLS and CDR2 YYNGEE. The CDR3 sequence is 13 residues long. V lost 0 bases, J lost 5 bases, and 9 bases lay in between. TCRdb re-derived calls from the RT-PCR reads in MiXCR, one entry per CDR3 protein. The sample comprises 600,000 to 850,000 distinct CDR3 sequences, approximately 14% of which are singletons, and about 7.6% rests with the top ten. The chain joins TRBV9 to TRBJ2-7; no clear D. The sample here was PBMCs from blood, taken 14 days before vaccination. The sequence was collected from a man aged 45-65 years who received an inactivated influenza vaccine. CDR3 protein: CASSVEGVDEQYF. CDR3 nucleotides: TGTGCCAGCAGCGTAGAGGGTGTGGACGAGCAGTACTTC.